These 27 T cell receptor beta chains were sequenced from one sample in a study of blood T cell repertoires in COVID-19. The assay was immunoSEQ multiplex PCR, and TCRdb's table has in-frame clones only and misses some. The table lists 250,000 to 350,000 clones, approximately 84% of them singletons, with around 1.6% in the top ten. Sequencing was done on a sample of peripheral blood. These receptors all stem from a human donor with COVID-19, enrolled during active disease. The donor label of this sample is uncertain.

The chain uses TRBV11-3 and TRBJ2-1; possibly TRBD2 for D (5 bases). V gave up 3 bases and J gave up 10 bases, with 10 bases separating them. CDR1 and CDR2 (germline): SGHNT, YENEEA. The CDR3 sequence is 12 residues long. The CDR3 coding sequence is TGTGCCAGCAGCTTTTCCCCGGGGGAGCAGTTCTTC. This encodes CASSFSPGEQFF.

V gene TRBV18 combines with J gene TRBJ2-7, with no clear D. This CDR3 is 12 amino acids long. The V end was cut by 3 bases, the J end by 2 bases, with 5 bases between. Per the germline V gene, CDR1 is KGHSH and CDR2 is LQKENI. CDR3 bases: TGTGCCAGCTCACCTTCCGCCTACGAGCAGTACTTC. Protein product: CASSPSAYEQYF.

The chain couples TRBV11-1 to TRBJ2-7, with TRBD2 matching 12 bases. The CDR3 is 15 amino acids. Germline CDR1 SGHAT, CDR2 FQDESV (reference sequence). V was pared by 1 base and J by 3 bases, with 1 base of the junction left unmatched. CDR3 sequence (DNA): TGTGCCAGCAGCTTAGGGACTAGCGGGGTCTACGAGCAGTACTTC. It is translated as CASSLGTSGVYEQYF.

This clone was counted once. The chain uses TRBV9 and TRBJ1-6; TRBD1 is a possible D gene (5 bases). V was cut by 2 bases and J by 6 bases, with 9 bases left in between. Germline CDR1 reads SGDLS; CDR2 reads YYNGEE. This CDR3 region has 14 residues. Here the CDR3 reads CASSVRQSNSPLHF. The CDR3 DNA reads TGTGCCAGCAGCGTTAGACAGTCTAATTCACCCCTCCACTTT.

The chain recombines TRBV18 with TRBJ2-1; 13 bases are shared with TRBD2. The CDR3 sequence is 16 residues long. Germline values: CDR1 KGHSH, CDR2 LQKENI. The V and J ends lost 3 bases and 3 bases, in that order; junction bases with no gene match: 2. The CDR3 loop is CASSPGLAGNYNEQFF. For the CDR3, the DNA is TGTGCCAGCTCACCGGGACTAGCGGGGAACTACAATGAGCAGTTCTTC.

The V call is TRBV15, the J call TRBJ1-1, with D uncertain. This CDR3 is 15 amino acids long. The ends were cut back, 5 bases at V and 0 bases at J, with 13 bases in the middle. Germline V gives CDR1 LNHNV, CDR2 YYDKDF (reference sequence). CDR3 amino acids: CATSELNDMNTEAFF. The DNA for the CDR3 is TGTGCCACCAGCGAGTTAAACGACATGAACACTGAAGCTTTCTTT.

This clone has more than one count but fewer than ten. This chain joins TRBV7-3 and TRBJ2-1, with 9 nucleotides matching TRBD2. V dropped 5 bases and J dropped 0; count of bases not matched to a gene: 5. Germline V CDR1 and CDR2: SGHTA, FQGTGA. This CDR3 region has 16 residues. This CDR3 reads CASSTTSGRSYNEQFF. In DNA form, the CDR3 reads TGTGCCAGCAGCACGACTAGCGGTCGCTCCTACAATGAGCAGTTCTTC.

This chain joins TRBV12-3 or TRBV12-4 and TRBJ1-2; D is perhaps TRBD1 (5 bases). V was clipped by 7 bases and J by 6 bases, with 15 bases between them. The length of the CDR3 is 13 residues. The CDR3 sequence is CASTSDRGDGYTF. The CDR3, as DNA: TGTGCCAGCACCTCCGACAGAGGAGATGGCTACACCTTC.

V is TRBV28 and J is TRBJ2-7; TRBD2 matches 10 bases. Germline lookup yields CDR1 MDHEN and CDR2 SYDVKM. The ends lost 6 bases at V and 1 base at J; junction bases unmatched: 6. There are 15 residues in the CDR3. Written as DNA, the CDR3 is TGTGCCAGCAGACCAGCGGGGGGGGGATCCTACGAGCAGTACTTC. The encoded protein is CASRPAGGGSYEQYF.

This clone was observed a handful of times. The gene calls are TRBV19 and TRBJ2-1; D may be TRBD1 (7 bases). Germline-derived CDR1 and CDR2 are LNHDA and SQIVND (reference sequence). The CDR3 has 15 amino acids. Between the trimmed V and J ends, which lost 3 bases and 7 bases, there was a span of 16 bases. DNA of the CDR3: TGTGCCAGTAGTATCTCGTCAGGGGGGACTAATGAGCAGTTCTTC. Encoded protein: CASSISSGGTNEQFF.

The J gene is TRBJ1-2, the V gene TRBV7-2, with D possibly TRBD1 on 6 matching bases. CDR3 size: 14 residues. V was trimmed by 1 base and J by 2 bases, leaving 8 bases between them. Germline V gene sequence: CDR1 SGHTA, CDR2 FQGNSA. The CDR3: CASSLEQGNYGYTF. The CDR3, as DNA: TGTGCCAGCAGCTTAGAGCAGGGGAACTATGGCTACACCTTC.

The chain joins TRBV5-1 to TRBJ2-1, with 12 bases fitting TRBD2. The ends lost 2 bases at V and 3 bases at J; junction bases unmatched: 3. The CDR3 spans 16 residues. Germline V gives CDR1 SGHRS, CDR2 YFSETQ. CDR3 nucleotides: TGCGCCAGCAGCTTCGGGACTAGCGGGTTCTACAATGAGCAGTTCTTC. Translating it yields CASSFGTSGFYNEQFF.

The chain uses TRBV19 and TRBJ2-3; TRBD1 is a possible D gene (6 bases). V lost 8 bases, J lost 2 bases, and 14 bases lay in between. Germline loops: CDR1 LNHDA, CDR2 SQIVND (reference sequence). This CDR3 is 14 amino acids long. CDR3 residues: CASQSRGYTDTQYF. For the CDR3, the DNA is TGTGCCAGTCAATCCAGGGGTTACACAGATACGCAGTATTTT.

The rearrangement uses TRBV30 and TRBJ1-3; 8 nucleotides line up with TRBD1. CDR3 length: 16 residues. CDR1 and CDR2 from the germline V gene are GTSNPN and SVGIG (reference sequence). Losses at the gene ends were 5 bases for V and 1 base for J; bases not matched to a gene: 10. The CDR3 sequence is CAWDRGSLGSGNTIYF. The CDR3 DNA follows: TGTGCCTGGGACAGGGGATCATTGGGGTCTGGAAACACCATATATTTT.

This clone was seen only a few times. The chain links TRBV7-8 to TRBJ1-4, with D possibly matching TRBD1 (5 bases). There are 15 residues in the CDR3. The V end was cut by 5 bases, the J end by 3 bases, with 13 bases between. Germline V gene sequence: CDR1 SGHVS, CDR2 FQNEAQ. The CDR3 DNA sequence: TGTGCCAGCAGCCCATACGCCAGGGCTAATGAAAAACTGTTTTTT. Its protein product is CASSPYARANEKLFF.

This chain links TRBV28 with TRBJ1-2, with unresolved D. The CDR3 sequence is 12 residues long. The germline V and J ends were trimmed by 4 bases and 2 bases, with 5 bases remaining between them. Looked up from germline, CDR1 is MDHEN and CDR2 is SYDVKM. The DNA of the CDR3 is TGTGCCAGCAGTTCATCAAACTATGGCTACACCTTC. Protein: CASSSSNYGYTF.

CDR3 sequence (DNA): TGCGCCAGCAGCTGGCGGGCCGGGGGGGAAGGCTACACCTTC. This codes for CASSWRAGGEGYTF. V usage is TRBV5-1 and J usage is TRBJ1-2; D is possibly TRBD1 (5 bases). The CDR3 has 14 residues. Germline assignment: CDR1 SGHRS and CDR2 YFSETQ. With 3 bases removed from V and 8 bases from J, the gap between germline ends came to 17 bases.

The gene calls are TRBV9 and TRBJ2-5; 14 bases are a match to TRBD2. The junction had 11 bases not matched to a gene; V was cut back by 2 bases and J by 5 bases. Germline V lookup: CDR1 SGDLS, CDR2 YYNGEE. The CDR3 consists of 18 residues. In DNA form, the CDR3 reads TGTGCCAGCAGCGTCGGGACTAGCGGGAGAGATTACGGGGAGACCCAGTACTTC. Encoded protein: CASSVGTSGRDYGETQYF.

The CDR3 DNA is TGTGCCAGCAACCCCCCGGACTGGGAGACCCAGTACTTC. Its protein product is CASNPPDWETQYF. This rearrangement joins TRBV6-4 to TRBJ2-5; tentatively, D is TRBD2 (5 bases). Between the trimmed V and J ends, which lost 7 bases and 5 bases, there was a span of 14 bases. The CDR3 length is 13 residues. Germline V gene lookup returns CDR1 MRHNA and CDR2 SNTAGT.

The chain combines TRBV29-1 with TRBJ2-3, with D perhaps matching TRBD2 (6 bases). Germline-derived CDR1 and CDR2 are SQVTM and ANQGSEA. Trimming took 7 bases from V and 3 from J, leaving 11 bases between them. The CDR3 runs 12 residues. The CDR3 reads CSGGSGTDTQYF. The CDR3 bases are TGCAGCGGGGGTAGCGGAACAGATACGCAGTATTTT.

The V call is TRBV9, the J call TRBJ2-2, with D tentatively TRBD1 (6 bases). Germline V gene sequence: CDR1 SGDLS, CDR2 YYNGEE. The CDR3 is 16 residues long. V lost 6 bases, J lost 2 bases, and 17 bases lay in between. CDR3: CASTRSGQRNTGELFF. In nucleotides, the CDR3 is TGTGCCAGCACAAGATCCGGACAGCGAAACACCGGGGAGCTGTTTTTT.

The V call is TRBV7-2, the J call TRBJ2-1; 14 bases match TRBD2. J lost 3 bases, V lost 4 bases, and 2 bases had no gene match. The CDR3 totals 16 residues. Looked up from germline, CDR1 is SGHTA and CDR2 is FQGNSA. Here the CDR3 reads CASSWGTSGSYNEQFF. CDR3 bases: TGTGCCAGCAGCTGGGGGACTAGCGGGAGCTACAATGAGCAGTTCTTC.

The DNA for the CDR3 is TGTGCCAGCAGCAGGGGCACAGATACGCAGTATTTT. Protein sequence: CASSRGTDTQYF. The chain has TRBV12-3 or TRBV12-4 and TRBJ2-3, with D possibly matching TRBD1 (5 bases). The CDR3 length is 12 residues. V lost 6 bases and J lost 1, with 5 bases in between.

This clone has only a few counts. The V call is TRBV9, the J call TRBJ2-3, with a tentative D call TRBD2 (6 bases). Trimming cost V 4 bases and J 4 bases, with 10 bases left between them. Looked up from germline, CDR1 is SGDLS and CDR2 is YYNGEE. The CDR3 runs 13 residues. For the CDR3, the DNA is TGTGCCAGCAGCCAAACTAGCCCAGATACGCAGTATTTT. Translating gives CASSQTSPDTQYF.

The gene calls are TRBV27 and TRBJ1-6; unclear D gene. The CDR3 contains 12 residues. CDR1 MNHEY and CDR2 SMNVEV come from the germline V gene (reference sequence). Trimming took off 6 bases at V and 5 bases at J, with 5 bases between the two ends. CDR3 sequence (DNA): TGTGCCAGCAGGGAGAATAATTCACCCCTCCACTTT. It codes for CASRENNSPLHF.

The CDR3 spells CASSEYGTGEAKNIQYF. For the CDR3, the DNA is TGTGCCAGCAGTGAATACGGGACAGGCGAAGCCAAAAACATTCAGTACTTC. V gene TRBV25-1 combines with J gene TRBJ2-4, with 8 positions matching TRBD1. J was trimmed by 0 bases and V by 0 bases; bases with no gene match: 4. This CDR3 comprises 17 residues. Per germline, CDR1 MGHDK and CDR2 SYGVNS. The full variable domain, rest sourced from reference TRBV25-1 and TRBJ2-4, is EADIYQTPRYLVIGTGKKITLECSQTMGHDKMYWYQQDPGMELHLIHYSYGVNSTEKGDLSSESTVSRIRTEHFPLTLESARPSHTSQYLCASSEYGTGEAKNIQYFGAGTRLSVL.

This clone was detected many times. The V and J genes are TRBV28 and TRBJ1-3, with D perhaps matching TRBD1 (5 bases). Germline CDR1 MDHEN, CDR2 SYDVKM. This CDR3 spans 16 amino acids. V lost 1 base and J lost 0, with 10 bases in between. Here the CDR3 DNA reads TGTGCCAGCAGTTTATTACCGGGGGACTCTGGAAACACCATATATTTT. Residues: CASSLLPGDSGNTIYF.